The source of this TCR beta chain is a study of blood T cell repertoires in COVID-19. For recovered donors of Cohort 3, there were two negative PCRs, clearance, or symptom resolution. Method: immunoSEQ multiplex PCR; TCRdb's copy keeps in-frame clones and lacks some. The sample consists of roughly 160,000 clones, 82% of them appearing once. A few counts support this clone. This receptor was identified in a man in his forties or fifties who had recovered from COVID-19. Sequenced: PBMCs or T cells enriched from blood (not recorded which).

CDR3 in amino acids: CAWSAGVREKLFF. The CDR3 DNA reads as TGTGCCTGGAGCGCGGGGGTAAGAGAAAAACTGTTTTTT. V gene TRBV30 combines with J gene TRBJ1-4; perhaps TRBD1 as D (5 bases). CDR1 is GTSNPN and CDR2 is SVGIG in the germline V gene (reference sequence). V was pared by 3 bases and J by 8 bases, with 13 bases between. The CDR3 consists of 13 residues.